Following are 29 T cell receptor beta chains from one sample sequenced in a study of beta chain features in type 1 diabetes. All of the isolated RNA was reverse transcribed, so expressed TCRB transcripts were sequenced. The protocol was immunoSEQ multiplex PCR, while the TCRdb copy is restricted to in-frame clones and leaves out a portion. The data show about 110,000 clones, about two fifths seen once. Sequencing used stem cell memory CD4+ T cells from blood. Receptor source: a woman younger than 35 in good health.

This clone was observed a few times. V is TRBV7-2 and J is TRBJ2-5, with D tentatively TRBD2 (6 bases). This CDR3 region has 12 residues. Germline V lookup: CDR1 SGHTA, CDR2 FQGNSA. V lost 5 bases to trimming and J lost 4 bases, with 8 bases between them. The DNA for the CDR3 is TGTGCCAGCAGCCCGGGGGTAGAGACCCAGTACTTC. This encodes CASSPGVETQYF. Based on the CDR3 plus reference TRBV7-2 and TRBJ2-5, the full variable domain is GAGVSQSPSNKVTEKGKDVELRCDPISGHTALYWYRQSLGQGLEFLIYFQGNSAPDKSGLPSDRFSAERTGGSVSTLTIQRTQQEDSAVYLCASSPGVETQYFGPGTRLLVL.

The chain has TRBV9 and TRBJ2-1; 9 bases match TRBD2. Germline CDR1 reads SGDLS; CDR2 reads YYNGEE. The V and J ends lost 7 bases and 9 bases, in that order; junction bases with no gene match: 8. CDR3 length: 13 residues. The CDR3 sequence is CASGGTSHSEQFF. CDR3 nucleotides: TGTGCCAGCGGGGGGACTAGCCACAGTGAGCAGTTCTTC.

This clone appeared once. CDR3 in amino acids: CASSLSTGGHEQYF. The CDR3 coding sequence is TGTGCCAGCAGTTTATCCACAGGGGGCCACGAGCAGTACTTC. The J gene is TRBJ2-7, the V gene TRBV27, with 9 nucleotides matching TRBD1. The CDR3 has 14 residues. The V gene's germline CDR1 is MNHEY and CDR2 SMNVEV (reference sequence). J was trimmed by 5 bases and V by 0 bases; bases with no gene match: 2.

In this sample, this clone turned up once. This chain joins TRBV9 and TRBJ2-6, with TRBD1 matching 9 bases. Looked up from germline, CDR1 is SGDLS and CDR2 is YYNGEE. The CDR3 has 17 amino acids. V lost 4 bases and J lost 4; bases outside the gene matches: 9. CDR3 nucleotide sequence: TGTGCCAGCAGCCCCGGGACAGGGAAATCGGGGGCCAACGTCCTGACTTTC. Encoded protein: CASSPGTGKSGANVLTF.

This clone was detected a few times. This chain joins TRBV30 and TRBJ2-7, with D possibly being TRBD2 (5 bases). The CDR3 spans 13 residues. V was pared by 1 base and J by 6 bases, with 13 bases between. Germline CDR1 GTSNPN, CDR2 SVGIG (reference sequence). The CDR3 sequence is CAWSEGIRGEQYF. For the CDR3, the DNA is TGTGCCTGGAGTGAGGGTATTCGGGGCGAGCAGTACTTC.

The chain has TRBV15 and TRBJ2-1, with 10 bases fitting TRBD2. Trimming took 6 bases from V and 3 from J; bases not matched to a gene: 5. This CDR3 spans 15 amino acids. Germline CDR1 reads LNHNV; CDR2 reads YYDKDF (reference sequence). DNA for the CDR3: TGTGCCACCAGACAACTAGCGGGAAGCTACAATGAGCAGTTCTTC. It is translated as CATRQLAGSYNEQFF.

This clone was recorded a few times. V gene TRBV9 combines with J gene TRBJ2-1; TRBD2 agrees at 7 bases. V shed 0 bases and J 1 base; nucleotides not matched to a gene: 7. Germline V gene lookup returns CDR1 SGDLS and CDR2 YYNGEE. The CDR3 length is 17 residues. The DNA of the CDR3 is TGTGCCAGCAGCGTAGGGGGGGGGACTACATCCTACAATGAGCAGTTCTTC. Its protein product is CASSVGGGTTSYNEQFF.

This clone was seen a single time. The chain links TRBV28 to TRBJ1-1, with D maybe TRBD1 (6 bases). Per the germline V gene, CDR1 is MDHEN and CDR2 is SYDVKM. Trimming stripped 7 bases from V and 11 bases from J, with 23 bases between. This CDR3 comprises 14 residues. CDR3 in amino acids: CASIQTYRALMAFF. The CDR3, as DNA: TGTGCCAGCATCCAAACCTACAGGGCGCTGATGGCTTTCTTT.

V and J are TRBV18 and TRBJ2-7; D not certain. Trimming took 3 bases from V and 6 from J, leaving 12 bases between them. This CDR3 region has 13 residues. The germline gives CDR1 KGHSH, CDR2 LQKENI. DNA for the CDR3: TGTGCCAGCTCACCGTCAAAGCAGGTCGAGCAGTACTTC. The encoded protein is CASSPSKQVEQYF. Full variable domain (rest looked up from reference TRBV18 and TRBJ2-7): NAGVMQNPRHLVRRRGQEARLRCSPMKGHSHVYWYRQLPEEGLKFMVYLQKENIIDESGMPKERFSAEFPKEGPSILRIQQVVRGDSAAYFCASSPSKQVEQYFGPGTRLTVT.

In this sample, this clone turned up once. The CDR3 DNA reads TGCGCCAGCAGTGTTCGGTACAGGGGAACAGATACGCAGTATTTT. It yields the protein CASSVRYRGTDTQYF. This sequence joins TRBV5-1 and TRBJ2-3, with 7 bases identical to TRBD1. The junction had 9 bases not matched to a gene; V was cut back by 5 bases and J by 3 bases. This CDR3 has 15 residues. Germline V gives CDR1 SGHRS, CDR2 YFSETQ.

V and J are TRBV5-1 and TRBJ2-1; 10 bases are a match to TRBD2. V lost 2 bases, J lost 10 bases, and 9 bases stayed unmatched. This CDR3 has 15 amino acids. Germline V gene sequence: CDR1 SGHRS, CDR2 YFSETQ. CDR3 coding DNA: TGCGCCAGCAGCTTTACTAGCGGGACTGCCAAGGAGCAGTTCTTC. Protein product: CASSFTSGTAKEQFF.

Of note for this clone: No conserved phenylalanine or tryptophan is present at the end of the CDR3, so a read error is the likely explanation. V usage is TRBV18 and J usage is TRBJ2-3; no reliable D call. The CDR3 length is 10 residues. The V gene lost 6 bases and the J gene lost 8 bases, with 6 bases spanning the gap. In germline, CDR1 is KGHSH, CDR2 LQKENI. CDR3 sequence (DNA): TGTGCCAGCTCTTATGGTACGCAGTATTCT. Its protein is CASSYGTQYS.

This clone was observed a few times. The chain links TRBV29-1 to TRBJ1-1, with 10 nucleotides matching TRBD1. CDR1 is SQVTM, CDR2 ANQGSEA, per germline. The CDR3 is 14 amino acids. The trim removed 3 bases at V and 6 bases at J, leaving 7 bases unmatched. The DNA for the CDR3 is TGCAGCGTTGAGAACGGACAGGGGGGGGCTGAAGCTTTCTTT. It yields the protein CSVENGQGGAEAFF.

This clone has just a few counts. The rearrangement uses TRBV5-4 and TRBJ2-1; tentative D call: TRBD2 (5 bases). The CDR3 covers 12 residues. Between the trimmed V and J ends, which lost 4 bases and 10 bases, there was a span of 12 bases. Per the germline V gene, CDR1 is SGHNT and CDR2 is YYREEE (reference sequence). CDR3 sequence (DNA): TGTGCCAGCAGCATCCGAGCGGTAGAGCAGTTCTTC. Its protein is CASSIRAVEQFF.

This clone was seen a handful of times. This chain connects TRBV7-2 to TRBJ1-2; maybe TRBD1 (6 bases). The length of the CDR3 is 15 residues. The ends were cut back, 5 bases at V and 4 bases at J, with 17 bases in the middle. Germline CDR1 is SGHTA and CDR2 is FQGNSA. CDR3 sequence reads: CASSLSGGRSYGYTF. The CDR3, as DNA: TGTGCCAGCAGCCTTTCGGGGGGGCGCTCCTATGGCTACACCTTC. Drawing the rest from reference TRBV7-2 and TRBJ1-2, the complete variable domain is GAGVSQSPSNKVTEKGKDVELRCDPISGHTALYWYRQSLGQGLEFLIYFQGNSAPDKSGLPSDRFSAERTGGSVSTLTIQRTQQEDSAVYLCASSLSGGRSYGYTFGSGTRLTVV.

The chain links TRBV29-1 to TRBJ1-2; D perhaps matches TRBD1 (6 bases). The V end was cut by 6 bases, the J end by 3 bases, with 17 bases between. The germline CDR1 and CDR2 sequences are SQVTM and ANQGSEA. The CDR3 consists of 14 residues. In DNA, the CDR3 is TGCAGCGTGGGACCCGGACCAGGGGACTATGGCTACACCTTC. Translation: CSVGPGPGDYGYTF.

The rearrangement joins TRBV28 to TRBJ2-7; D unclear. With 6 bases removed from V and 5 bases from J, the gap between germline ends came to 26 bases. Germline V gene sequence: CDR1 MDHEN, CDR2 SYDVKM. This CDR3 region has 17 residues. CDR3 nucleotide sequence: TGTGCCAGCAGCTCCAACCCACCATGGCTTCACAAAGACGAGCAGTACTTC. Translated, it gives CASSSNPPWLHKDEQYF.

This clone occurred a few times. The chain is built from TRBV5-1 and TRBJ1-3; 7 nucleotides align to TRBD1. Germline V lookup: CDR1 SGHRS, CDR2 YFSETQ. The V and J ends lost 4 bases and 4 bases, in that order; junction bases with no gene match: 8. The CDR3 runs to 15 residues. CDR3 residues: CASSGSGGAGNTIYF. CDR3 DNA: TGCGCCAGCAGCGGATCAGGGGGAGCAGGAAACACCATATATTTT.

This sequence joins TRBV7-2 and TRBJ2-1; TRBD2 matches 14 bases. V trimming: 5 bases; J trimming: 6 bases; junction bases outside the gene matches: 6. Germline CDR1 reads SGHTA; CDR2 reads FQGNSA. The CDR3 sequence is 16 residues long. CDR3 in DNA: TGTGCCAGCAGCCGACTAGCGGGAGGGCCGGGCAATGAGCAGTTCTTC. This gives the protein CASSRLAGGPGNEQFF.

This clone is a singleton in its sample. DNA of the CDR3: TGCGCCAGCAGCTTAGAGGGTGCCCAAAACATTCAGTACTTC. Translation: CASSLEGAQNIQYF. This chain connects TRBV5-1 to TRBJ2-4; perhaps TRBD2 as D (5 bases). V lost 2 bases and J lost 5, with 11 bases in between. There are 14 residues in the CDR3. CDR1 and CDR2 (germline): SGHRS, YFSETQ.

This clone occurred a few times. This sequence joins TRBV28 and TRBJ1-5, with 9 bases aligning to TRBD1. Losses at the gene ends were 6 bases for V and 4 bases for J; bases not matched to a gene: 1. CDR1 MDHEN and CDR2 SYDVKM come from the germline V gene. The CDR3 length is 13 residues. DNA of the CDR3: TGTGCCAGCAGAGGACAGGGGAATCAGCCCCAGCATTTT. Translation gives CASRGQGNQPQHF.

The chain combines TRBV7-2 with TRBJ1-3, with 7 bases aligning to TRBD1. V dropped 5 bases and J dropped 4; count of bases not matched to a gene: 11. Germline values: CDR1 SGHTA, CDR2 FQGNSA. The CDR3 consists of 16 residues. CDR3 amino acids: CASSPYRDSLGNTIYF. The CDR3 nucleotides are TGTGCCAGCAGCCCCTACCGGGACAGCCTAGGAAACACCATATATTTT.

The CDR3 DNA is TGTGCCAGCAGCTTAGTGGCGGGAGTGGAGCAGTTCTTC. Protein sequence: CASSLVAGVEQFF. The chain recombines TRBV11-2 with TRBJ2-1, with TRBD2 matching over 7 bases. The CDR3 has 13 residues. Looked up from germline, CDR1 is SGHAT and CDR2 is FQNNGV. The V and J ends lost 1 base and 10 bases, in that order; junction bases with no gene match: 4.

This clone showed up just a few times. The rearrangement links TRBV15 to TRBJ2-1; 8 nucleotides match TRBD1. Per the germline V gene, CDR1 is LNHNV and CDR2 is YYDKDF (reference sequence). Trimming took 1 base from V and 4 from J; bases not matched to a gene: 9. The CDR3 extends over 17 amino acids. The CDR3 DNA reads as TGTGCCACCAGCAGAGGAGTGGCAGGGGGCTTGTACAATGAGCAGTTCTTC. It codes for CATSRGVAGGLYNEQFF.

The chain is built from TRBV9 and TRBJ2-1; D possibly corresponds to TRBD1 (6 bases). The CDR3 loop spans 15 amino acids. The V and J ends lost 0 bases and 1 base respectively, with 8 bases between them. Germline CDR1 SGDLS, CDR2 YYNGEE. The CDR3 coding sequence is TGTGCCAGCAGCGTAGTACAGGGATCCTACAATGAGCAGTTCTTC. Encoded protein: CASSVVQGSYNEQFF.

The chain couples TRBV19 to TRBJ2-7; 10 nucleotides agree with TRBD2. V shed 4 bases, J shed 9 bases, and the junction held 21 bases outside the gene matches. CDR3 size: 18 residues. Germline V lookup: CDR1 LNHDA, CDR2 SQIVND (reference sequence). In nucleotides, the CDR3 is TGTGCCAGTAGTAGGGTCGGACCGGGACTAGCGACATACGAGTGGCAGTACTTC. Its translation is CASSRVGPGLATYEWQYF.

J is TRBJ1-4 and V is TRBV7-2, with D uncertain. The CDR3 sequence is 14 residues long. Germline V gene data show CDR1 as SGHTA and CDR2 as FQGNSA. The germline V and J ends were trimmed by 3 bases and 8 bases, with 13 bases remaining between them. Here the CDR3 DNA reads TGTGCCAGCAGCTTTGCCCGCCAGTCAGAAAAACTGTTTTTT. This translates into CASSFARQSEKLFF.

This clone was seen a handful of times. V is TRBV18 and J is TRBJ1-5, with 7 bases that match TRBD1. J lost 2 bases, V lost 0 bases, and 1 base had no gene match. The CDR3 totals 15 residues. Germline-derived CDR1 and CDR2 are KGHSH and LQKENI. The CDR3 coding sequence is TGTGCCAGCTCACCACCCGGGACAGGCAATCAGCCCCAGCATTTT. It translates to CASSPPGTGNQPQHF. Supplemented by reference TRBV18 and TRBJ1-5, the full variable domain reads NAGVMQNPRHLVRRRGQEARLRCSPMKGHSHVYWYRQLPEEGLKFMVYLQKENIIDESGMPKERFSAEFPKEGPSILRIQQVVRGDSAAYFCASSPPGTGNQPQHFGDGTRLSIL.

The chain recombines TRBV5-1 with TRBJ2-5; 7 bases match TRBD1. With 4 bases clipped from V and 4 bases from J, the junction kept 10 bases outside the gene matches. The CDR3 is 15 amino acids. The germline V gene encodes CDR1 SGHRS and CDR2 YFSETQ. In nucleotides, the CDR3 is TGCGCCAGCAGCGCAGGGACAGTGGATGTAGAGACCCAGTACTTC. This gives the protein CASSAGTVDVETQYF.